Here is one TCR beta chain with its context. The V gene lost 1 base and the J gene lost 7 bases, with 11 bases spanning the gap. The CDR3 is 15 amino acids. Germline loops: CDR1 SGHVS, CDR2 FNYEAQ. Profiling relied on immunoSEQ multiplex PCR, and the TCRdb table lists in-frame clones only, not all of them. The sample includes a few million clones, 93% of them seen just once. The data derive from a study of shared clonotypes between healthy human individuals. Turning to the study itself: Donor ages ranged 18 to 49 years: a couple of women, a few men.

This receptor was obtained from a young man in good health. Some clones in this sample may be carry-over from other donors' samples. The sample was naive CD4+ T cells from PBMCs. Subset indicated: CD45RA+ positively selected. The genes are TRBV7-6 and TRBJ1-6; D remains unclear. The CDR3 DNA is TGTGCCAGCAGCTTAGTGGAGGGTCGGAATTCACCCCTCCACTTT. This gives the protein CASSLVEGRNSPLHF.